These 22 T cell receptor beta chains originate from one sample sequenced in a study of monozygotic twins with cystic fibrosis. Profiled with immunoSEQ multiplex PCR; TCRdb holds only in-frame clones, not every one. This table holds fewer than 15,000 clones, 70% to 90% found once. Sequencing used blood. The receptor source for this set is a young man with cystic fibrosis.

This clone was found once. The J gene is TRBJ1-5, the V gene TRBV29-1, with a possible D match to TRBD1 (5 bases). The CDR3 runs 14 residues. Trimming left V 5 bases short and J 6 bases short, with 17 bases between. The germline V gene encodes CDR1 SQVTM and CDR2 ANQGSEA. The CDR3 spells CSVPFQGNSQPQHF. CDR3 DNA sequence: TGCAGCGTTCCTTTTCAGGGTAACAGTCAGCCCCAGCATTTT. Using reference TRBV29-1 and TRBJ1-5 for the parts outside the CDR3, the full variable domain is SAVISQKPSRDICQRGTSLTIQCQVDSQVTMMFWYRQQPGQSLTLIATANQGSEATYESGFVIDKFPISRPNLTFSTLTVSNMSPEDSSIYLCSVPFQGNSQPQHFGDGTRLSIL.

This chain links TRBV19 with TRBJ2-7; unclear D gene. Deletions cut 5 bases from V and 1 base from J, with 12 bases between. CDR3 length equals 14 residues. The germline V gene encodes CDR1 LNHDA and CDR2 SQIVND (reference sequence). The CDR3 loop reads CASSFGWRSYEQYF. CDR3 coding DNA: TGTGCCAGTAGTTTTGGGTGGAGATCCTACGAGCAGTACTTC. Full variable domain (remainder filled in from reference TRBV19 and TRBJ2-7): DGGITQSPKYLFRKEGQNVTLSCEQNLNHDAMYWYRQDPGQGLRLIYYSQIVNDFQKGDIAEGYSVSREKKESFPLTVTSAQKNPTAFYLCASSFGWRSYEQYFGPGTRLTVT.

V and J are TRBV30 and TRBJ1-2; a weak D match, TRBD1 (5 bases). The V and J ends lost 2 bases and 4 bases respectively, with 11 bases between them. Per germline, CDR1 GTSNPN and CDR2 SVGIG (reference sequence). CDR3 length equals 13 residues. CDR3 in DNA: TGTGCCTGGAGTAAGGGGTATGGCTATGGCTACACCTTC. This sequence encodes CAWSKGYGYGYTF.

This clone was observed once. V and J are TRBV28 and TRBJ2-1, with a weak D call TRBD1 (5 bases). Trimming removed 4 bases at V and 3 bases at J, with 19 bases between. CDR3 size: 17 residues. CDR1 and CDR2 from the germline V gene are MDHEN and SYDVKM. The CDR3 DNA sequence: TGTGCCAGCAGTTCTCGGGCAGGGTCTGGGAACTACAATGAGCAGTTCTTC. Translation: CASSSRAGSGNYNEQFF.

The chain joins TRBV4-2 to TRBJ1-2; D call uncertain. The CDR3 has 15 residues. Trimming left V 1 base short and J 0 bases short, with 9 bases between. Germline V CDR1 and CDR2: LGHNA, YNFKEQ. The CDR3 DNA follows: TGTGCCAGCAGCCAAGCTGACTCGGCTAACTATGGCTACACCTTC. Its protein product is CASSQADSANYGYTF.

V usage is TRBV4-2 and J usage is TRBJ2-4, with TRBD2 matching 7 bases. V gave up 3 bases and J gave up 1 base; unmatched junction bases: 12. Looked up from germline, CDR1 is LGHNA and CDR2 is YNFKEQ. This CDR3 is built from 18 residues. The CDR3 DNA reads TGTGCCAGCAGCCAGTCGGGGGGAAAGCGGGCGGCCAAAAACATTCAGTACTTC. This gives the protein CASSQSGGKRAAKNIQYF.

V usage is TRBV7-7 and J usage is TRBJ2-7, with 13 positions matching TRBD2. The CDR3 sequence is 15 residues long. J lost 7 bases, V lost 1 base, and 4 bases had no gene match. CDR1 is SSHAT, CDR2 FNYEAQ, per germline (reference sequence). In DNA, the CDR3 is TGTGCCAGCAGCTTAGGGACTAGCGGGAGTTATGAGCAGTACTTC. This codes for CASSLGTSGSYEQYF.

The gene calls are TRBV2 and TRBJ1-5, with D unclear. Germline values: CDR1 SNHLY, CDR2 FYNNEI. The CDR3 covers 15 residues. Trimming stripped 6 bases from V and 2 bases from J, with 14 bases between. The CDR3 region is CASRGSRSGNQPQHF. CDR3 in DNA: TGTGCCAGCAGAGGCTCGAGGTCGGGCAATCAGCCCCAGCATTTT. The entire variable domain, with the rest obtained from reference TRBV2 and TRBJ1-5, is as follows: EPEVTQTPSHQVTQMGQEVILRCVPISNHLYFYWYRQILGQKVEFLVSFYNNEISEKSEIFDDQFSVERPDGSNFTLKIRSTKLEDSAMYFCASRGSRSGNQPQHFGDGTRLSIL.

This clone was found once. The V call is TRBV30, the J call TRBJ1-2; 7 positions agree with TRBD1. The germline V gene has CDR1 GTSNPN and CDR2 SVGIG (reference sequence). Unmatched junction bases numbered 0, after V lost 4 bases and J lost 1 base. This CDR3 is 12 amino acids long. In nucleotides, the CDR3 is TGTGCCTGGACAGGGGGTAACTATGGCTACACCTTC. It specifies CAWTGGNYGYTF.

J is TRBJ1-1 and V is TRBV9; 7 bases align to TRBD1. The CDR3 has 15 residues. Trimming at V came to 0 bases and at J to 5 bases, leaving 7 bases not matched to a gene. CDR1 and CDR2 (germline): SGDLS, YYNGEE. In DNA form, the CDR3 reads TGTGCCAGCAGCGTAGTTGGACCACAGGGGACTGAAGCTTTCTTT. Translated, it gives CASSVVGPQGTEAFF. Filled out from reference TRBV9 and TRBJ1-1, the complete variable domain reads DSGVTQTPKHLITATGQRVTLRCSPRSGDLSVYWYQQSLDQGLQFLIQYYNGEERAKGNILERFSAQQFPDLHSELNLSSLELGDSALYFCASSVVGPQGTEAFFGQGTRLTVV.

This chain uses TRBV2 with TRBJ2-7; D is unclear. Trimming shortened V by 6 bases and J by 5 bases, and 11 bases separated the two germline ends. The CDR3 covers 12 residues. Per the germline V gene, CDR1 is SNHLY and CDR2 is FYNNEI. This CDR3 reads CASSYGPHEQYF. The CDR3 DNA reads TGTGCCAGCAGCTATGGGCCACACGAGCAGTACTTC.

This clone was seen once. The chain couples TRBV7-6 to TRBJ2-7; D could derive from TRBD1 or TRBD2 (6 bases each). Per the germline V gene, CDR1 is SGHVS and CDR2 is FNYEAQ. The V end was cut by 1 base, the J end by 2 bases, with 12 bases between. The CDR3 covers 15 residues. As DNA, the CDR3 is TGTGCCAGCAGCTTAGTCCAAGGGGGGACCTACGAGCAGTACTTC. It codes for CASSLVQGGTYEQYF.

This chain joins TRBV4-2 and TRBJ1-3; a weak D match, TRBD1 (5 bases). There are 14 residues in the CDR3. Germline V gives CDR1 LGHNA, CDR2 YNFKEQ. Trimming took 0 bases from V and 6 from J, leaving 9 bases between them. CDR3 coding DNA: TGTGCCAGCAGCCAAGATCGGGGGACAAACACCATATATTTT. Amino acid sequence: CASSQDRGTNTIYF.

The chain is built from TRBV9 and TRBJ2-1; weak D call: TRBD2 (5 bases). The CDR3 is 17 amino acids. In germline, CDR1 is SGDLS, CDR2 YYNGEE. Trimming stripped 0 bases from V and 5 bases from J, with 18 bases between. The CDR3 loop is CASSVGPSGGVDNEQFF. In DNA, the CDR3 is TGTGCCAGCAGCGTAGGGCCCAGTGGAGGAGTGGACAATGAGCAGTTCTTC.

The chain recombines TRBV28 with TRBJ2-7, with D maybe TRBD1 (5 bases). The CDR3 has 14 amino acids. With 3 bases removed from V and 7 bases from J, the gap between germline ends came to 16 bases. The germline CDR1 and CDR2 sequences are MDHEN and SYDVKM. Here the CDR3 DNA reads TGTGCCAGCAGTTTCGACAGCCTAGTGGGAGAGCAGTACTTC. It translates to CASSFDSLVGEQYF.

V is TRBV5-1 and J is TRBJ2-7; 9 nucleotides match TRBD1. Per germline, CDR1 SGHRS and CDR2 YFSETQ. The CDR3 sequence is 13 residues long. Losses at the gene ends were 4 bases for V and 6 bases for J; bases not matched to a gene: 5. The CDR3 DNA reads TGCGCCAGCAGCGTGACAGGGGGACTCGAGCAGTACTTC. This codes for CASSVTGGLEQYF.

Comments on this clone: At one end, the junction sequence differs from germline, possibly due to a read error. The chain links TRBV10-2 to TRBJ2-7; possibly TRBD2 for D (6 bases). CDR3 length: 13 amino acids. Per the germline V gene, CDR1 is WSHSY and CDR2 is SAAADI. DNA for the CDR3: TGCGCCAGCAGTGAGTTGGGGGGACCGGCTCCTGACTTC. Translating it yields CASSELGGPAPDF.

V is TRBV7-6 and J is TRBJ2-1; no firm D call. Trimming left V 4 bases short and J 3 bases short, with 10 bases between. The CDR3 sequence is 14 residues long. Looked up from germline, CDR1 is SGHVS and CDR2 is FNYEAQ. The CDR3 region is CASSSSSGYNEQFF. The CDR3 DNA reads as TGTGCCAGCAGCTCGTCGTCGGGCTACAATGAGCAGTTCTTC.

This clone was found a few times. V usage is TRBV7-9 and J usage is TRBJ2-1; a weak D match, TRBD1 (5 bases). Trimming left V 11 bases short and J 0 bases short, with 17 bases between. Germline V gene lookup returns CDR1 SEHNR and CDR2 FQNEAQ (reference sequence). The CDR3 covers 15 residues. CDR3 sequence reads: CALSRQQHSYNEQFF. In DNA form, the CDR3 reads TGTGCCCTATCTCGACAGCAACACTCCTACAATGAGCAGTTCTTC.

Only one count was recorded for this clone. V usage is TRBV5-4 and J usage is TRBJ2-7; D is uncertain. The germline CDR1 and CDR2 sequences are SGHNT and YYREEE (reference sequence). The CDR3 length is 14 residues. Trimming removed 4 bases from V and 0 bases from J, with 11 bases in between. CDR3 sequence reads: CASSDLDISYEQYF. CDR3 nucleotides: TGTGCCAGCAGCGATTTGGATATCTCCTACGAGCAGTACTTC.

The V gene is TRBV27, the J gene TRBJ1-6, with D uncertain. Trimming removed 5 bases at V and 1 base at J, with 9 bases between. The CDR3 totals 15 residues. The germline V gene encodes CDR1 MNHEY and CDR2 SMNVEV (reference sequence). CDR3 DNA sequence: TGTGCCAGCAGTGGCCCCCGGTCCTATAATTCACCCCTCCACTTT. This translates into CASSGPRSYNSPLHF.

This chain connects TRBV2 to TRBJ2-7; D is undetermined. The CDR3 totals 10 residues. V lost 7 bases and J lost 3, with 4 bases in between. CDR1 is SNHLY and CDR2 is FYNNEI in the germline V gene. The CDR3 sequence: CASMSYEQYF. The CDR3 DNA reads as TGTGCCAGCATGAGCTACGAGCAGTACTTC.